Given below is one T cell receptor beta chain in context. Germline CDR1 is MNHEY and CDR2 is SVGEGT. The CDR3 loop spans 14 amino acids. V lost 6 bases to trimming and J lost 0 bases, with 12 bases between them. TCRdb called the RT-PCR reads again in MiXCR, with one record for every CDR3 protein. The table has around 700,000 distinct CDR3 sequences, 12% to 15% seen once. Specimen: memory CD4+ T cells from blood. The chain is built from TRBV6-2 or TRBV6-3 and TRBJ2-7; no clear D. The sequence came from a female donor in good health, serving as a healthy control. CDR3 nucleotides: TGTGCCAGCAGCCAGACACCTACCTCCTACGAGCAGTACTTC. Its translation is CASSQTPTSYEQYF.